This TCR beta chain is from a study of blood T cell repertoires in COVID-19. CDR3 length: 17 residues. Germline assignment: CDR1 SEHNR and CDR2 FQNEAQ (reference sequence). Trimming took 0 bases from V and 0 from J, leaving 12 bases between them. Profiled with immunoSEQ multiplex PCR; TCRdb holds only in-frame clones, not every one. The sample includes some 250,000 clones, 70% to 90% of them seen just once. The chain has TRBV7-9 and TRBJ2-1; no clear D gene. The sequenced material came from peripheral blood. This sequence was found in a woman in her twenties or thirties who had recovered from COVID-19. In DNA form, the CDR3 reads TGTGCCAGCAGCTTAGCCTTGCAGGATAGCTCCTACAATGAGCAGTTCTTC. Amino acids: CASSLALQDSSYNEQFF.